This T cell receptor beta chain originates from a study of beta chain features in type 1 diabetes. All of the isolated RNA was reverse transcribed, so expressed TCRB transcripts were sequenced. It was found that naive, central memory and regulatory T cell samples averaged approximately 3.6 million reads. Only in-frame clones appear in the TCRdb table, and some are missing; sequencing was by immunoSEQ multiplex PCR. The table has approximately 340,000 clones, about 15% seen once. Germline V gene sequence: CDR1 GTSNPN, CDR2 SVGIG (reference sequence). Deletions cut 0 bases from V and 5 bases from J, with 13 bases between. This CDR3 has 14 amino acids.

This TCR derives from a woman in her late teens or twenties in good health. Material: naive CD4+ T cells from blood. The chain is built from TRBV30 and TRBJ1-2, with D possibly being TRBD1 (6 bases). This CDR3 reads CAWSVSTGPYGYTF. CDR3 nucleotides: TGTGCCTGGAGTGTATCGACAGGACCTTATGGCTACACCTTC.